The present entry profiles one T cell receptor (beta chain) with its context. This sample was taken from a study of blood T cell repertoires in COVID-19. The CDR3 runs to 15 residues. The V end lost 5 bases, the J end lost 2 bases, and 15 bases lay between the germline ends. Germline assignment: CDR1 MNHNY and CDR2 SVGAGI (reference sequence). TCRdb's copy holds only in-frame clones and misses some; the assay was immunoSEQ multiplex PCR. The table lists 230,000 or so clones, more than 75% of them singletons. This chain joins TRBV6-6 and TRBJ2-5; no definite D call. Source material: peripheral blood. The receptor's source is a man aged 40-55 years with active or convalescent COVID-19. The CDR3 region is CASSPSIGVQETQYF. CDR3 nucleotides: TGTGCCAGCAGTCCCTCGATAGGAGTACAAGAGACCCAGTACTTC.